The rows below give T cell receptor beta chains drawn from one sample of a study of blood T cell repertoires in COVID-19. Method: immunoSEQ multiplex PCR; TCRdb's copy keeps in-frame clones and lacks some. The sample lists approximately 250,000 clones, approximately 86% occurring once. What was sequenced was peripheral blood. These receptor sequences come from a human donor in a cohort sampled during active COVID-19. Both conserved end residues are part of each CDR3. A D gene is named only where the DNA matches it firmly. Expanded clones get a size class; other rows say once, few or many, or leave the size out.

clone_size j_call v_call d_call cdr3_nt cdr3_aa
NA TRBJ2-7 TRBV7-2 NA TGTGCCAGCAGCTCCCCCAAAGGGGGCTACGAGCAGTACTTC CASSSPKGGYEQYF
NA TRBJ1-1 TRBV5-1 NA TGCGCCAGCAGCTTACAGGAGATGAACACTGAAGCTTTCTTT CASSLQEMNTEAFF
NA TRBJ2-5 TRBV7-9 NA TGTGCCAGCAGCTTAGGGGGGGACCAGTACTTC CASSLGGDQYF
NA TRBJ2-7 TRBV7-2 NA TGTGCCAGCAGCTTAGATACACCTTCCTCCTACGAGCAGTACTTC CASSLDTPSSYEQYF
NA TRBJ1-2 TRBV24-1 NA TGTGCCACCAGTGAAGGGACTTATGGCTACACCTTC CATSEGTYGYTF
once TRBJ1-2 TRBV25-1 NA TGTGCCAGCAGTTTCCGACAGTTTAACTATGGCTACACCTTC CASSFRQFNYGYTF
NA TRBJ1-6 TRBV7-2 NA TGTGCCAGCAGCTTCAGTCAGTCACCCCTCCACTTT CASSFSQSPLHF
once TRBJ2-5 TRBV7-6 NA TGTGCCAGCACCGTAGCTTGGGCTACCCAGGGGGAGACCCAGTACTTC CASTVAWATQGETQYF
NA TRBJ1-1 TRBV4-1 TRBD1 TGCGCCAGCAGCCACCCGGACAGGGCTACTGAAGCTTTCTTT CASSHPDRATEAFF
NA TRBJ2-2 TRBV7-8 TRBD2 TGTGCCAGCAGCCCCCGGGAGGCGACCGGGGAGCTGTTTTTT CASSPREATGELFF
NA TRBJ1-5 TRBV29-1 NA TGCAGCGTTGGCCCCGGTAGCAATCAGCCCCAGCATTTT CSVGPGSNQPQHF
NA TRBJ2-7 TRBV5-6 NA TGTGCCAGCAGCGGCGGCGAGGCGCAGTACTTC CASSGGEAQYF
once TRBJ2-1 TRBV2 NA TGTGCCAGCAGCCCGGAGGGGTACAATGAGCAGTTCTTC CASSPEGYNEQFF
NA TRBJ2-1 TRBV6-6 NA TGTGCCAGCAGTTATCAGGGTAGCTCCTACAATGAGCAGTTCTTC CASSYQGSSYNEQFF
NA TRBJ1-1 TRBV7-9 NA TGTGCCAGCAGCCCCAGGACCAATACAGGTTTGAACACTGAAGCTTTCTTT CASSPRTNTGLNTEAFF
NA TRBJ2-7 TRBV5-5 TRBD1 TGTGCCAGCAGAACAGGGGTCACATCCTACGAGCAGTACTTC CASRTGVTSYEQYF
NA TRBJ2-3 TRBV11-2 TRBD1 TGTGCCAGCAGCTTAAGGGGGACAGGGGAGAGCACAGATACGCAGTATTTT CASSLRGTGESTDTQYF
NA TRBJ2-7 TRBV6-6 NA TGTGCCAGCAGTTACCGGGGGAACGAGCAGTACTTC CASSYRGNEQYF
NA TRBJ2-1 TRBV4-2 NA TGTGCCAGCAGCCAAGGACTGGATGAGCAGTTCTTC CASSQGLDEQFF
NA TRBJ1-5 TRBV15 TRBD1 TGTGCCACCAGCGCCCGGGACAGGGACAATCAGCCCCAGCATTTT CATSARDRDNQPQHF
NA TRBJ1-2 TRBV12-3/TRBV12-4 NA TGTGCCAGCAGTCCCCGACAGAGTGGCTACACCTTC CASSPRQSGYTF
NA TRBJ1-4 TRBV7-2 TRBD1 TGTGCCAGCAGCTTCCGGGACAGGGGTCGTGAAAAACTGTTTTTT CASSFRDRGREKLFF
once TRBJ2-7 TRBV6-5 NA TGTGCCAGCAGCCGCGAGACACGCCCCTCCTACGAGCAGTACTTC CASSRETRPSYEQYF
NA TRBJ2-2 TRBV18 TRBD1 TGTGCCAGCTCAACCGGGACAGCGAACACCGGGGAGCTGTTTTTT CASSTGTANTGELFF
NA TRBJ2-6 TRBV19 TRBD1 TGTGCCAGTAGTATAGTCTCTCCCGGGACAGGACGCTCTGGGGCCAACGTCCTGACTTTC CASSIVSPGTGRSGANVLTF
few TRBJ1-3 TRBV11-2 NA TGTGCCAGCAGCGCCTTGGCCCGTACTGGAAACACCATATATTTT CASSALARTGNTIYF